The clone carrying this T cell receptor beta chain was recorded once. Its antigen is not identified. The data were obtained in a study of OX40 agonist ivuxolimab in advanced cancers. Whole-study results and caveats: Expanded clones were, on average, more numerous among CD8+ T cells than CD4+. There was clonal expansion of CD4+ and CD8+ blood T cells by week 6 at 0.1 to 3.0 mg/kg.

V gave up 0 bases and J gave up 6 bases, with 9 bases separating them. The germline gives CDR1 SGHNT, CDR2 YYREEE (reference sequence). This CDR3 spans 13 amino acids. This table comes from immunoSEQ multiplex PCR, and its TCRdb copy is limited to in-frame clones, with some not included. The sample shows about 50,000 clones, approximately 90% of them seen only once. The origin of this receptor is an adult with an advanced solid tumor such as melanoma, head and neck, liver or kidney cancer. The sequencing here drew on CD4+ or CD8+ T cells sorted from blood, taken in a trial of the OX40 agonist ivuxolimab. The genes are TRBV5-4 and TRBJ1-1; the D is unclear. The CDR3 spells CASSLGSSPEAFF. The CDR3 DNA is TGTGCCAGCAGCTTGGGAAGTTCTCCTGAAGCTTTCTTT.